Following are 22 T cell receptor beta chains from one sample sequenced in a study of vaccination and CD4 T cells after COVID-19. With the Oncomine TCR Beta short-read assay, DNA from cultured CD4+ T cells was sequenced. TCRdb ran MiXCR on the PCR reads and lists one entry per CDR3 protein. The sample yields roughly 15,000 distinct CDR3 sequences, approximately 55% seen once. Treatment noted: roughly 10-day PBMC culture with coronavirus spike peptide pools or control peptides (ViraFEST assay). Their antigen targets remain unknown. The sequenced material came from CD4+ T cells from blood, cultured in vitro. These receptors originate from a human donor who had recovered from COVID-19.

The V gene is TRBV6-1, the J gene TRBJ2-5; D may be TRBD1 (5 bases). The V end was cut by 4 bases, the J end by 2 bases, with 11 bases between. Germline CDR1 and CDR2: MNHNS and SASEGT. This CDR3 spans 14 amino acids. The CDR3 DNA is TGTGCCAGCAGTGCGGAGACAGCTCAAGAGACCCAGTACTTC. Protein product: CASSAETAQETQYF.

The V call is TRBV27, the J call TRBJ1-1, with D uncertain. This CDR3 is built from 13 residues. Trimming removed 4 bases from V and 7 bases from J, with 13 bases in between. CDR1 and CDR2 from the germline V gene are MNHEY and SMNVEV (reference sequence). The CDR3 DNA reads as TGTGCCAGCAGTTATCGTTCGAGGAGTGAAGCTTTCTTT. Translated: CASSYRSRSEAFF.

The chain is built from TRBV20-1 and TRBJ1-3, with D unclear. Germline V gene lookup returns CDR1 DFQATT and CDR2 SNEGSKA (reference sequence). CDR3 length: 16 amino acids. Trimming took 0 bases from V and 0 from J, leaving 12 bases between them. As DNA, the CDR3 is TGCAGTGCTAGAGAGCCCCGTGGGCACTCTGGAAACACCATATATTTT. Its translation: CSAREPRGHSGNTIYF.

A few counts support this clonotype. The CDR3 loop reads CATSPGRLNNSPLHF. The CDR3 DNA follows: TGTGCCACCAGCCCAGGGAGGTTGAACAATTCACCCCTCCACTTT. J is TRBJ1-6 and V is TRBV15; D is perhaps TRBD1 (5 bases). The CDR3 consists of 15 residues. Germline V lookup: CDR1 LNHNV, CDR2 YYDKDF (reference sequence). Trimming took off 5 bases at V and 7 bases at J, with 15 bases between the two ends. Full variable domain (rest looked up from reference TRBV15 and TRBJ1-6): DAMVIQNPRYQVTQFGKPVTLSCSQTLNHNVMYWYQQKSSQAPKLLFHYYDKDFNNEADTPDNFQSRRPNTSFCFLDIRSPGLGDTAMYLCATSPGRLNNSPLHFGNGTRLTVT.

CDR3 in DNA: TGCGCCAGCGTAGGAGAGGCTCGGGAGACCCAGTACTTC. Its protein is CASVGEARETQYF. The V call is TRBV5-1, the J call TRBJ2-5; D gene ambiguous. Germline CDR1 and CDR2: SGHRS and YFSETQ. With 7 bases removed from V and 5 bases from J, the gap between germline ends came to 15 bases. The CDR3 consists of 13 residues.

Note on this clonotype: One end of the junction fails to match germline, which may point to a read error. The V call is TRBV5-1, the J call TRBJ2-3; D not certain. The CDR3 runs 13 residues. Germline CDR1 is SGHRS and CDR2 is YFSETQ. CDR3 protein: CASSLQLTDTQYF. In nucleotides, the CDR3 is TGCGCCAGCAGCTTGCAGCTCACAGATACGCAGTACTTT.

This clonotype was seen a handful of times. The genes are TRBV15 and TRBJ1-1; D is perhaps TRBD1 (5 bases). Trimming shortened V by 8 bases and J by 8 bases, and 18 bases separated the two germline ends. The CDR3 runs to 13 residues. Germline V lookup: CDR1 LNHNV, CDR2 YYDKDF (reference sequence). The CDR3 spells CATAYDRSSEAFF. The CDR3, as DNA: TGTGCCACCGCCTACGACAGAAGCTCCGAAGCTTTCTTT.

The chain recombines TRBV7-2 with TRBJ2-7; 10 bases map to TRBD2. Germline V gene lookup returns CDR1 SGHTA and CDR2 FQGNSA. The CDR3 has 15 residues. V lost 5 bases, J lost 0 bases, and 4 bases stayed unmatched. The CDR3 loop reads CASSPSSGSSYEQYF. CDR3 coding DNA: TGTGCCAGCAGCCCCTCTAGCGGGAGCTCCTACGAGCAGTACTTC.

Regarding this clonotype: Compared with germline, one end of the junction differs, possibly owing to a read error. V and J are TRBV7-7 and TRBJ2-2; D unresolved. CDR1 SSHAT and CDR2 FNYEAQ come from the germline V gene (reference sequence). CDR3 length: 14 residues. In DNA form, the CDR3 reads TGTGCTAGCAGCTTAGTCTCGAACACCGGGGAGCTGTTTTTT. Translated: CASSLVSNTGELFF. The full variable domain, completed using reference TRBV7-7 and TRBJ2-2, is GAGVSQSPRYKVTKRGQDVTLRCDPISSHATLYWYQQALGQGPEFLTYFNYEAQPDKSGLPSDRFSAERPEGSISTLTIQRTEQRDSAMYRCASSLVSNTGELFFGEGSRLTVL.

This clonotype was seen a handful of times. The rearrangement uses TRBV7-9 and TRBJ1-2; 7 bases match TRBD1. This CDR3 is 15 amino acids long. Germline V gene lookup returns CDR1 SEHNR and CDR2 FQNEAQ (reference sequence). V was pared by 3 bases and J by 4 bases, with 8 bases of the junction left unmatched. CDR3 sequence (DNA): TGTGCCAGCAGCTTTTTGACAGGGAATGGCTATGGCTACACCTTC. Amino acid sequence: CASSFLTGNGYGYTF.

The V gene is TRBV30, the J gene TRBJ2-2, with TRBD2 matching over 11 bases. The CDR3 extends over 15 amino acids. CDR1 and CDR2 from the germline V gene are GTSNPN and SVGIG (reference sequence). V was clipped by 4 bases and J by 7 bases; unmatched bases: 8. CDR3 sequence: CAWNSGRAGIGELFF. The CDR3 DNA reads TGTGCCTGGAATAGCGGGAGGGCCGGGATCGGGGAGCTGTTTTTT. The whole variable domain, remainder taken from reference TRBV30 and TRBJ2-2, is SQTIHQWPATLVQPVGSPLSLECTVEGTSNPNLYWYRQAAGRGLQLLFYSVGIGQISSEVPQNLSASRPQDRQFILSSKKLLLSDSGFYLCAWNSGRAGIGELFFGEGSRLTVL.

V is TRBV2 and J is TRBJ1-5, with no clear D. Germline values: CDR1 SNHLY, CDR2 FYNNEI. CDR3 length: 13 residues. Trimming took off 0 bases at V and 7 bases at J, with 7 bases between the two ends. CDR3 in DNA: TGTGCCAGCAGTGAAGCGGCGTACCAGCCCCAGCATTTT. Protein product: CASSEAAYQPQHF.

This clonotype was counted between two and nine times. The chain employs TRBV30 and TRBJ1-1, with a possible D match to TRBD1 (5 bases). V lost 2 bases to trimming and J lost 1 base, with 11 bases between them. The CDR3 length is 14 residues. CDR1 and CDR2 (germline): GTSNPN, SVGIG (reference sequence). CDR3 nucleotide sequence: TGTGCCTGGAGTTCGACAGTTAGGAACACTGAAGCTTTCTTT. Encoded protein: CAWSSTVRNTEAFF.

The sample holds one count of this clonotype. Here the CDR3 DNA reads TGTGCCAGCAGACCTGTAGGACTAGCGGTCTACAATGAGCAGTTCTTC. Translation gives CASRPVGLAVYNEQFF. The chain uses TRBV12-3 or TRBV12-4 and TRBJ2-1; 10 positions match TRBD2. V lost 6 bases, J lost 3 bases, and 8 bases stayed unmatched. This CDR3 contains 16 residues.

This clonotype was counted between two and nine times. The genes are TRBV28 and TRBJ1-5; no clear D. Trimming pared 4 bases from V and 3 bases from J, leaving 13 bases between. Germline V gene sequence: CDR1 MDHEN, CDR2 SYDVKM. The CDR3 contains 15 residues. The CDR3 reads CASSSPRRVNQPQHF. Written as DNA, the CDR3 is TGTGCCAGCAGTTCCCCCCGGAGGGTCAATCAGCCCCAGCATTTT.

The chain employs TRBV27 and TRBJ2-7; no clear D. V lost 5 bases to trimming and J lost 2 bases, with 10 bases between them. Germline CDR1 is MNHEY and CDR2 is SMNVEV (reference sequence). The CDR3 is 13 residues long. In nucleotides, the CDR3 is TGTGCCAGCAGTCCACAGACCGCCTACGAGCAGTACTTC. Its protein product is CASSPQTAYEQYF.

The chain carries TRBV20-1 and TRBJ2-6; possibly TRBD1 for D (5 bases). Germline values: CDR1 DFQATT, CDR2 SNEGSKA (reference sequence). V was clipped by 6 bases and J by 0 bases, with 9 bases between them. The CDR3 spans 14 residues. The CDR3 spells CSANQGSGANVLTF. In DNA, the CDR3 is TGCAGTGCGAACCAGGGCTCTGGGGCCAACGTCCTGACTTTC.

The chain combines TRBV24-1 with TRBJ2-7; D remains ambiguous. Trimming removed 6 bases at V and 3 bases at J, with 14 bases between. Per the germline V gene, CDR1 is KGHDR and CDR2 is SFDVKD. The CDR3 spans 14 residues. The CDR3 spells CATSHFSIFYEQYF. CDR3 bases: TGTGCCACCAGTCACTTCTCCATCTTCTACGAGCAGTACTTC.

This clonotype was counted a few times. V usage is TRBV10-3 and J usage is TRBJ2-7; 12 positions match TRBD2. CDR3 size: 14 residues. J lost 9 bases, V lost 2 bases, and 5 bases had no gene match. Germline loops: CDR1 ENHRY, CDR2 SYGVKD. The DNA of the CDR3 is TGTGCCATCAGTGAGACTAGCGGGGGGCGGCGGCAGTACTTC. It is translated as CAISETSGGRRQYF.

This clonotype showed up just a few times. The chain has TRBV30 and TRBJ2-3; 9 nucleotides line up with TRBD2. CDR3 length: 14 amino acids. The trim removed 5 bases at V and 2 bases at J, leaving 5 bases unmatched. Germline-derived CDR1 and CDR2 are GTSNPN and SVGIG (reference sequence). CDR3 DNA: TGTGCCTGGGGGGGACTAGCCTACACAGATACGCAGTATTTT. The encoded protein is CAWGGLAYTDTQYF.

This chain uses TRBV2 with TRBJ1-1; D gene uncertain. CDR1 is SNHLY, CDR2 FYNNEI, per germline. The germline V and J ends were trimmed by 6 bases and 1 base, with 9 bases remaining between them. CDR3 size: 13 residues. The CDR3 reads CASRRSRNTEAFF. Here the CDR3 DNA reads TGTGCCAGCAGGAGAAGTCGGAACACTGAAGCTTTCTTT.

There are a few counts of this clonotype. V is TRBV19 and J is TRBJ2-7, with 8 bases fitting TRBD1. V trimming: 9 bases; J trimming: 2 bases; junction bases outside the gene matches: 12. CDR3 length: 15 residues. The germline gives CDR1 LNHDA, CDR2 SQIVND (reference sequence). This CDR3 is CASGQGAVGAYEQYF. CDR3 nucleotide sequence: TGTGCCAGCGGACAGGGAGCGGTGGGGGCCTACGAGCAGTACTTC.